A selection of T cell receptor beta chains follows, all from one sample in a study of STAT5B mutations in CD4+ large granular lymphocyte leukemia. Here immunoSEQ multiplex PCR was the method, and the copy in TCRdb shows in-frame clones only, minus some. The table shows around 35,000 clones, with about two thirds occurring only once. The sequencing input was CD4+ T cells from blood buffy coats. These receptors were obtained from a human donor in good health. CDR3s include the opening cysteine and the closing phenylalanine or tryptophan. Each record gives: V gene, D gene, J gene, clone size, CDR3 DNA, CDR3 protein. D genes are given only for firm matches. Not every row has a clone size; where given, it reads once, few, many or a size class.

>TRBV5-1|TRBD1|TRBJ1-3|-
TGCGCCAGCAGCCCAGACAGGGAAGCTGACACCATATATTTT
CASSPDREADTIYF
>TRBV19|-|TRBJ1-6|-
TGTGCCAGTAGTATGACGGCGGGGGATTCACCCCTCCACTTT
CASSMTAGDSPLHF
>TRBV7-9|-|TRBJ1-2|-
TGTGCCAGCAGCTCGGGGGGATCTGGCTACACCTTC
CASSSGGSGYTF
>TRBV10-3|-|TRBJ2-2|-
TGTGCCATCAGTAGGACAGAAAACACCGGGGAGCTGTTTTTT
CAISRTENTGELFF
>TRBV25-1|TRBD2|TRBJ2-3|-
TGTGCCAGCTCTCCTTCTAGCGGGTGGACAGATACGCAGTATTTT
CASSPSSGWTDTQYF
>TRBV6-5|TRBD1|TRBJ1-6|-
TGTGCCAGCAGGCCCGGACAGGGGCTAAATTCACCCCTCCACTTT
CASRPGQGLNSPLHF
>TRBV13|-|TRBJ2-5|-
TGTGCCAGCAGCAGCCGGGTACAAGAGACCCAGTACTTC
CASSSRVQETQYF
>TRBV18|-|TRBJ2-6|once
TGTGCCAGCGAATCGAACGGGGGCCCACACTCTGGGGCCAACGTCCTGACTTTC
CASESNGGPHSGANVLTF
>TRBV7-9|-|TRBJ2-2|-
TGTGCCAGCAGCTTTGGTTCGGGGTCGAACACCGGGGAGCTGTTTTTT
CASSFGSGSNTGELFF
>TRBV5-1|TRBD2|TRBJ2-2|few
TGCGCCAGCAGCTCCCGCCCGGGACTAGCGGGGGAGAACACCGGGGAGCTGTTTTTT
CASSSRPGLAGENTGELFF
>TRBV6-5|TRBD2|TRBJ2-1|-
TGTGCCAGCAGTTATTTGTCTAGCGGGAACAATGAGCAGTTCTTC
CASSYLSSGNNEQFF
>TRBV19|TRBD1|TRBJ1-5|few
TGTGCCAGTACGGACAGGGGGAGCAATCAGCCCCAGCATTTT
CASTDRGSNQPQHF
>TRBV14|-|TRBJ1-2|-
TGTGCCAGCAGCCAAGGGCTGGACTATGGCTACACCTTC
CASSQGLDYGYTF
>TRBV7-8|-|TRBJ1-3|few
TGTGCCAGCAGTCGGATCTCTGGAAACACCATATATTTT
CASSRISGNTIYF
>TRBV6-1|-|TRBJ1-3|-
-
CASSQWGQGAFF
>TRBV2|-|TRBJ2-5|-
TGTGCCAGCAGTGAAGAGGGGCTAGCAAGGACCCAGTACTTC
CASSEEGLARTQYF
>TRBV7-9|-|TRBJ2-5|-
TGTGCCAGCAGCTCTACCCAAGAGACCCAGTACTTC
CASSSTQETQYF
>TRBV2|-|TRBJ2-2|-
TGTGCCAGCAGTGTCGCGCCCGGGGAGCTGTTTTTT
CASSVAPGELFF
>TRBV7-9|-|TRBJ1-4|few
TGTGCCAGCAGCCGCGGCCCAGAAAAACTGTTTTTT
CASSRGPEKLFF
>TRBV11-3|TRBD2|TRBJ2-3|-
TGTGCCAGCAGCTGGGGACTAGCGGGGGGCACAGATACGCAGTATTTT
CASSWGLAGGTDTQYF
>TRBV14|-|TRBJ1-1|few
TGTGCCAGCAGCCCTCAGGGTCGTGGCACTGAAGCTTTCTTT
CASSPQGRGTEAFF
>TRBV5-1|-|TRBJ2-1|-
TGCGCCAGCAGCGGGGGACAATCGGGTGAGCAGTTCTTC
CASSGGQSGEQFF
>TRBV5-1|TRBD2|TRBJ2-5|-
TGCGCCAGCAGCCTCGGACTAGCGGCGAACCAAGAGACCCAGTACTTC
CASSLGLAANQETQYF
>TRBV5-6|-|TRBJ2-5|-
TGTGCCAGCAGCTTGGAATGGAAGACCCAGTACTTC
CASSLEWKTQYF
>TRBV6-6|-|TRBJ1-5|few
TGTGCCAGCAGTTATCGGAGGGAGCCCCAGCATTTT
CASSYRREPQHF
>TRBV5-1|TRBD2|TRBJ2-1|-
TGCGCCAGCGGGGGACTAGCGGGACCCAATGAGCAGTTCTTC
CASGGLAGPNEQFF
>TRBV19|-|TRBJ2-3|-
TGTGCCAGTAGGATGACAGCTAGCACAGATACGCAGTATTTT
CASRMTASTDTQYF
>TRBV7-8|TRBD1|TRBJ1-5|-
TGTGCCAGCAGCTGGGGACAGGGACAAAATCAGCCCCAGCATTTT
CASSWGQGQNQPQHF
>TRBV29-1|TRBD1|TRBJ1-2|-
TGCAGCGCTGCGGACAGGTCTTGGGATGGCTACACCTTC
CSAADRSWDGYTF
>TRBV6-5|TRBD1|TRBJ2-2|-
TGTGCCAGCAGTTCGGGACAGGGGACCGGGGAGCTGTTTTTT
CASSSGQGTGELFF
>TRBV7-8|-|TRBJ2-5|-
TGTGCCAGCAGCTTTATAAGGGGTGGGGGGGCCCGTTTTGCGGAGACCCAGTACTTC
CASSFIRGGGARFAETQYF
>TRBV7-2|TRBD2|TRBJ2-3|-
TGTGCCAGCAGCACGACTAGCTCGGCAAAAGATACGCAGTATTTT
CASSTTSSAKDTQYF
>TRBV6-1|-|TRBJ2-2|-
TGTGCCAGCAGCCAGACTAGCACCGGGGAGCTGTTTTTT
CASSQTSTGELFF
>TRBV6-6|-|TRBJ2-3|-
TGTGCCAGCAGTCCCAGGCGGGGGCTCACAGATACGCAGTATTTT
CASSPRRGLTDTQYF
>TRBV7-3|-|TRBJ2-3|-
TGTGCCAGCAGCTTAACCGGGGGGACACTCACAGATACGCAGTATTTT
CASSLTGGTLTDTQYF
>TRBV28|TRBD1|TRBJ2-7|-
TGTGCCAGCAGTATGGGGGGACAGGGGCAGGACGAGCAGTACTTC
CASSMGGQGQDEQYF
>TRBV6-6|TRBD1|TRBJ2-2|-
TGTGCCAGCAGTTGGACAGGGGACACCGGGGAGCTGTTTTTT
CASSWTGDTGELFF
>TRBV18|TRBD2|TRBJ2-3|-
TGTGCCAGCTCACCGCCGGGACTAGCGGGGGGCGGGCGCACAGATACGCAGTATTTT
CASSPPGLAGGGRTDTQYF
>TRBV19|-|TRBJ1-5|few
TGTGCCAGTAGTATTACAGGGAAAGGGGATCAGCCCCAGCATTTT
CASSITGKGDQPQHF
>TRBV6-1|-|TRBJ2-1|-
TGTGCCAGCAGTGAACTTCAGGGCACCTACAATGAGCAGTTCTTC
CASSELQGTYNEQFF
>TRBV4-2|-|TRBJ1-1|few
TGTGCCAGCAGCCCCAACAGGGTCATGAACACTGAAGCTTTCTTT
CASSPNRVMNTEAFF
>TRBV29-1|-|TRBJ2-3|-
TGCAGCGTTGAGAGCACAGATACGCAGTATTTT
CSVESTDTQYF
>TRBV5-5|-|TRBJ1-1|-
TGTGCCAGCAGCTTGGGGCATTTGAACACTGAAGCTTTCTTT
CASSLGHLNTEAFF
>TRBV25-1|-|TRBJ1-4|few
TGTGCCAGCAGTGGGCGGGCCCAAGCAACTAATGAAAAACTGTTTTTT
CASSGRAQATNEKLFF
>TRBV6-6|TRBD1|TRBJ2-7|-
TGTGCCAGTCGACGGGGACAGGGCTACGAGCAGTACTTC
CASRRGQGYEQYF
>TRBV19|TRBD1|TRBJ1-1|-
TGTGCCAGTAGTATAATGGAGGGACAGGGCCAGTTTGGGACTGAAGCTTTCTTT
CASSIMEGQGQFGTEAFF
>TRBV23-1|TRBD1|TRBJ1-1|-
TGCGCCAGCAGTCAGGAGGGGGACAGGTTCGACACTGAAGCTTTCTTT
CASSQEGDRFDTEAFF
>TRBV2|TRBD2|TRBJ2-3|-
TGTGCCAGCAGTGTTAGGACTAGCGCGACAGATACGCAGTATTTT
CASSVRTSATDTQYF
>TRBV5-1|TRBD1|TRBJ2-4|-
TGCGCCAGCAGCGAGGGACAGGGGTTTGTCAAAAACATTCAGTACTTC
CASSEGQGFVKNIQYF
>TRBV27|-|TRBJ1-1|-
TGTGCCAGCAGATTGGACAGCTTAGCCCCTGAAGCTTTCTTT
CASRLDSLAPEAFF
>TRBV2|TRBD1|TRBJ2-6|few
TGTGCCAGCAGCGGGACAGGGTACTCTGGGGCCAACGTCCTGACTTTC
CASSGTGYSGANVLTF
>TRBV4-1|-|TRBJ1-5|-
TGCGCCAGCAGCCAACTTTTCATAGAAGAGAATCAGCCCCAGCATTTT
CASSQLFIEENQPQHF
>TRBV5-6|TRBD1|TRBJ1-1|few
TGTGCCAGCAGCTTGAGACAGGGGAACACTGAAGCTTTCTTT
CASSLRQGNTEAFF
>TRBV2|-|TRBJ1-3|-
TGTGCCAGCAGTGAAGTGGACAGAGCCGGAAACACCATATATTTT
CASSEVDRAGNTIYF
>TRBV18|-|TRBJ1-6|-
TGTGCCAGCTCACCGGACAGTTATAATTCACCCCTCCACTTT
CASSPDSYNSPLHF
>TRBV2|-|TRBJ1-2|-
TGTGCCGGCAGTCCGGGTTGGGCTAACTATGGCTACACCTTC
CAGSPGWANYGYTF
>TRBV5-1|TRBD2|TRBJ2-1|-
TGCGCCAGCAGCCCGGAGGGAGCGGCGGGGGGGAAGTCTAATGAGCAGTTCTTC
CASSPEGAAGGKSNEQFF
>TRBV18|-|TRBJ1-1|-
TGTGCCAGCTCACTTCCGATTGGGGGGAACACTGAAGCTTTCTTT
CASSLPIGGNTEAFF
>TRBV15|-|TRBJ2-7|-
TGTGCCACCAGCAGAGATAAGCAGGGCATGCCCTACGAGCAGTACTTC
CATSRDKQGMPYEQYF
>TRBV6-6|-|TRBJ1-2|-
TGTGCCAGCTGCCCCCGGACAGCTGACTATGGCTACACCTTC
CASCPRTADYGYTF